These 22 T cell receptor beta chains were all obtained from the same sample, sequenced in a study of cytomegalovirus exposure and HLA in healthy donors. Amplification used 60 Vbeta primers and 13 Jbeta primers. The method was immunoSEQ multiplex PCR; TCRdb's version includes in-frame clones alone and lacks a portion of them. The table includes 100,000 to 150,000 clones, around four fifths detected once. Sequences were obtained from PBMCs. Receptors originate from a man between 18 and 35 years old in good health and CMV-seropositive.

The rearrangement uses TRBV4-1 and TRBJ2-1; the D is unclear. V was clipped by 0 bases and J by 9 bases, with 15 bases between them. This CDR3 is built from 15 residues. Looked up from germline, CDR1 is MGHRA and CDR2 is YSYEKL. The CDR3 DNA is TGCGCCAGCAGCCAAGATCACTCCATCACCGGTGAGCAGTTCTTC. Translation gives CASSQDHSITGEQFF.

This sequence joins TRBV19 and TRBJ2-2; 8 positions match TRBD2. Germline lookup yields CDR1 LNHDA and CDR2 SQIVND (reference sequence). Losses at the gene ends were 7 bases for V and 4 bases for J; bases not matched to a gene: 17. This CDR3 has 18 amino acids. The CDR3 spells CASKGLVGSGSGTGELFF. DNA for the CDR3: TGTGCCAGTAAGGGACTAGTAGGATCCGGGTCCGGCACCGGGGAGCTGTTTTTT.

DNA of the CDR3: TGTGCCAGCGCGCAGCAGGGAAGGGGTTCACCCCTCCACTTT. This translates into CASAQQGRGSPLHF. The rearrangement links TRBV2 to TRBJ1-6, with D possibly TRBD1 on 5 matching bases. V was pared by 8 bases and J by 9 bases, with 17 bases between. In germline, CDR1 is SNHLY, CDR2 FYNNEI. The CDR3 extends over 14 amino acids.

The V and J genes are TRBV5-4 and TRBJ2-5, with 13 bases that match TRBD2. The CDR3 is made up of 15 amino acids. Germline V gene data show CDR1 as SGHNT and CDR2 as YYREEE (reference sequence). Trimming removed 6 bases from V and 5 bases from J; junction bases left unmatched: 7. The CDR3 region is CASTEGLAGRETQYF. CDR3 DNA: TGTGCCAGCACGGAGGGACTAGCGGGGCGGGAGACCCAGTACTTC.

In its sample, this clone was seen once. CDR3 sequence: CASSLDGYSNQPQHF. The CDR3 DNA sequence: TGCGCCAGCAGCTTGGACGGGTATAGCAATCAGCCCCAGCATTTT. The gene calls are TRBV5-1 and TRBJ1-5; no clear D. CDR3 length equals 15 residues. In germline, CDR1 is SGHRS, CDR2 YFSETQ. Trimming shortened V by 0 bases and J by 0 bases, and 7 bases separated the two germline ends.

The J gene is TRBJ1-5, the V gene TRBV28, with D unresolved. Trimming took 5 bases from V and 0 from J, leaving 14 bases between them. The germline CDR1 and CDR2 sequences are MDHEN and SYDVKM. The CDR3 consists of 16 residues. In DNA, the CDR3 is TGTGCCAGCAGTCCACGGGGAGGTTTTAGCAATCAGCCCCAGCATTTT. Protein sequence: CASSPRGGFSNQPQHF.

The V gene is TRBV5-6, the J gene TRBJ1-5; D perhaps matches TRBD1 (6 bases). V lost 0 bases and J lost 4, with 11 bases in between. There are 15 residues in the CDR3. Germline CDR1 is SGHDT and CDR2 is YYEEEE. The CDR3 coding sequence is TGTGCCAGCAGCTTGGCGGGACAAGTAAATCAGCCCCAGCATTTT. It is translated as CASSLAGQVNQPQHF.

V and J are TRBV6-6 and TRBJ1-2; TRBD1 matches at 9 bases. Germline CDR1 MNHNY, CDR2 SVGAGI (reference sequence). Losses at the gene ends were 0 bases for V and 1 base for J; bases not matched to a gene: 0. The CDR3 runs 15 residues. As DNA, the CDR3 is TGTGCCAGCAGTTACTCGACAGGGGGTAACTATGGCTACACCTTC. Translating gives CASSYSTGGNYGYTF.

The chain couples TRBV11-3 to TRBJ2-1, with 14 bases matching TRBD2. The CDR3 is 16 amino acids. In germline, CDR1 is SGHNT, CDR2 YENEEA. The J segment lost 8 bases and the V segment lost 8 bases, leaving 11 bases of the junction unmatched. The CDR3 sequence: CASGTSGGSGGDEQFF. CDR3 sequence (DNA): TGTGCCAGCGGGACTAGCGGGGGTTCTGGCGGGGATGAGCAGTTCTTC.

The chain joins TRBV9 to TRBJ2-2, with TRBD1 matching over 10 bases. Germline CDR1 SGDLS, CDR2 YYNGEE. This CDR3 comprises 15 residues. With 4 bases clipped from V and 7 bases from J, the junction kept 7 bases outside the gene matches. CDR3 bases: TGTGCCAGCAGCTTCCGACAGGGGGCGAGCGGGGAGCTGTTTTTT. Translated: CASSFRQGASGELFF.

This sequence joins TRBV28 and TRBJ2-7; D is possibly TRBD1 (5 bases). Looked up from germline, CDR1 is MDHEN and CDR2 is SYDVKM. The CDR3 extends over 14 amino acids. Trimming stripped 2 bases from V and 6 bases from J, with 14 bases between. The CDR3 DNA reads as TGTGCCAGCAGTTTAATTGGAACAGGTCTCGAGCAGTACTTC. Translation: CASSLIGTGLEQYF.

This clone appeared a single time. Other nucleotide sequences from this sample produce the same CDR3. J is TRBJ1-1 and V is TRBV5-6; the D is unclear. CDR3 length equals 12 residues. The germline CDR1 and CDR2 sequences are SGHDT and YYEEEE. The V and J ends lost 2 bases and 5 bases respectively, with 7 bases between them. The chain's CDR3 is CASSFGGTEAFF. The CDR3 nucleotides are TGTGCCAGCAGCTTCGGAGGTACTGAAGCTTTCTTT.

The chain uses TRBV9 and TRBJ2-7; 9 bases fit TRBD1. J gave up 6 bases and V 3 bases, and 10 bases lay outside the gene matches. This CDR3 region has 15 residues. Germline CDR1 and CDR2: SGDLS and YYNGEE. CDR3 sequence: CASSATGTGLGEQYF. The CDR3 DNA is TGTGCCAGCAGCGCAACCGGGACAGGGCTAGGCGAGCAGTACTTC.

This clone was picked up a small number of times. The chain recombines TRBV14 with TRBJ1-5; D remains unclear. This CDR3 is built from 13 residues. V shed 1 base and J shed 7 bases, with 8 bases lying between them. Germline assignment: CDR1 SGHDN and CDR2 FVKESK. CDR3 loop: CASSQGAKQPQHF. CDR3 in DNA: TGTGCCAGCAGCCAAGGGGCTAAACAGCCCCAGCATTTT. The variable domain in full, with the rest retrieved from reference TRBV14 and TRBJ1-5, is EAGVTQFPSHSVIEKGQTVTLRCDPISGHDNLYWYRRVMGKEIKFLLHFVKESKQDESGMPNNRFLAERTGGTYSTLKVQPAELEDSGVYFCASSQGAKQPQHFGDGTRLSIL.

The sample holds one count of this clone. The chain has TRBV4-1 and TRBJ2-7; maybe TRBD2 (5 bases). With 1 base removed from V and 5 bases from J, the gap between germline ends came to 15 bases. There are 15 residues in the CDR3. Germline V gene sequence: CDR1 MGHRA, CDR2 YSYEKL. The CDR3 DNA sequence: TGCGCCAGCAGCCAAGCGGTAGGAGCGGAAGACGAGCAGTACTTC. It translates to CASSQAVGAEDEQYF.

This chain connects TRBV30 to TRBJ1-5, with D perhaps matching TRBD1 (6 bases). CDR1 and CDR2 from the germline V gene are GTSNPN and SVGIG (reference sequence). Trimming pared 0 bases from V and 6 bases from J, leaving 15 bases between. The CDR3 runs 15 residues. The CDR3 loop is CAWSVRAGAGQPQHF. The CDR3, as DNA: TGTGCCTGGAGTGTACGGGCAGGGGCGGGTCAGCCCCAGCATTTT. The variable domain in full, with the rest retrieved from reference TRBV30 and TRBJ1-5, is SQTIHQWPATLVQPVGSPLSLECTVEGTSNPNLYWYRQAAGRGLQLLFYSVGIGQISSEVPQNLSASRPQDRQFILSSKKLLLSDSGFYLCAWSVRAGAGQPQHFGDGTRLSIL.

This chain connects TRBV7-9 to TRBJ1-4; no clear D. Germline lookup yields CDR1 SEHNR and CDR2 FQNEAQ (reference sequence). The CDR3 contains 16 residues. Trimming shortened V by 0 bases and J by 0 bases, and 8 bases separated the two germline ends. In DNA, the CDR3 is TGTGCCAGCAGCTTAGCAGTAGTTGCAACTAATGAAAAACTGTTTTTT. Translated, it gives CASSLAVVATNEKLFF.

The CDR3 spells CASSLWAGGPGNEQFF. In DNA form, the CDR3 reads TGTGCCAGCAGCTTATGGGCGGGGGGGCCCGGGAATGAGCAGTTCTTC. The chain is built from TRBV5-5 and TRBJ2-1; 9 bases match TRBD2. The CDR3 runs 16 residues. J gave up 7 bases and V 2 bases, and 10 bases lay outside the gene matches. From germline, CDR1 is SGHKS and CDR2 YYEKEE (reference sequence).

This chain links TRBV5-1 with TRBJ2-7; 8 bases are a match to TRBD2. The CDR3 covers 15 residues. J was trimmed by 0 bases and V by 0 bases; bases with no gene match: 2. The V gene's germline CDR1 is SGHRS and CDR2 YFSETQ. The CDR3 DNA reads TGCGCCAGCAGCTTGGATAGCGGGACCTCCTACGAGCAGTACTTC. This translates into CASSLDSGTSYEQYF.

J is TRBJ2-5 and V is TRBV5-6; 7 bases line up with TRBD1. The CDR3 length is 15 residues. Germline CDR1 and CDR2: SGHDT and YYEEEE. With 4 bases clipped from V and 4 bases from J, the junction kept 10 bases outside the gene matches. The CDR3 coding sequence is TGTGCCAGCAGCCAGGACAGGAGGCAGGGAGAGACCCAGTACTTC. This gives the protein CASSQDRRQGETQYF.

The chain couples TRBV6-5 to TRBJ1-1, with D maybe TRBD1 (5 bases). V was trimmed by 2 bases and J by 5 bases, leaving 9 bases between them. This CDR3 has 13 residues. The germline V gene encodes CDR1 MNHEY and CDR2 SVGAGI. The CDR3 coding sequence is TGTGCCAGCAGTTACGTGCAGGGTACTGAAGCTTTCTTT. Translated: CASSYVQGTEAFF.

Concerning this clone: One end of the junction fails to match germline, which may point to a read error. The chain carries TRBV28 and TRBJ1-2, with 11 bases matching TRBD1. This CDR3 region has 16 residues. CDR1 and CDR2 from the germline V gene are MDHEN and SYDVKM. The CDR3 sequence: CASSLPGQGANDGYTF. CDR3 bases: TGTGCCAGCAGTTTACCAGGACAGGGGGCTAACGATGGCTACACCTTC.